This TCR beta chain comes out of a study of T-cell reconstitution after alpha-beta-depleted transplantation in children. V lost 1 base to trimming and J lost 9 bases, with 13 bases between them. Per the germline V gene, CDR1 is SGHTA and CDR2 is FQGNSA. The CDR3 runs to 14 residues. This sample's TCRbeta library carried unique molecular identifier barcodes. TCRdb ran MiXCR on the PCR reads and lists one entry per CDR3 protein. The sample records around 490,000 distinct CDR3 sequences, 10% to 12% being singletons. The TCR originated in a female patient aged 2-9 years who had a stem cell transplant for aplastic anemia, so the T cells may come from the graft donor. Sequenced here: PBMCs, mostly from graft donor cells, sampled 180 days after TCRalphabeta/CD19-depleted stem cell transplant. The chain combines TRBV7-2 with TRBJ2-1, with D perhaps assigned TRBD1 or TRBD2 (6 bases each). The CDR3 reads CASSLGRGAGEQFF. The CDR3 nucleotides are TGTGCCAGCAGCTTAGGGAGGGGGGCAGGTGAGCAGTTCTTC.